The sample holds a few counts of the clone carrying this TCR beta chain. These data belong to a study of blood T cell repertoires in COVID-19. Study summary: The United States, Italy and Spain provided the acute and convalescent COVID-19 samples. The cDNA or gDNA used as material had been derived from T cells, B-cell-depleted T cells, or PBMCs.

Per the study methods: Amplification of reference gene primers provided the estimated nucleated cell counts. Profiled with immunoSEQ multiplex PCR; TCRdb holds only in-frame clones, not every one. V, J and clone size are those of that table, while D and trimming were read from the DNA. The sample consists of about 340,000 clones, roughly 86% of them appearing once. Trimming removed 5 bases from V and 1 base from J, with 8 bases in between. Per the germline V gene, CDR1 is SGHTA and CDR2 is FQGTGA. This CDR3 has 14 amino acids. The sequenced sample consisted of peripheral blood. The sequence was collected from a woman in her seventies with COVID-19, enrolled during active disease. This rearrangement joins TRBV7-3 to TRBJ2-2; the D is unclear. DNA for the CDR3: TGTGCCAGCAGCCCTAACCTGAACACCGGGGAGCTGTTTTTT. The encoded protein is CASSPNLNTGELFF.